The sequence of this T cell receptor beta chain was determined in a study of blood T cell repertoires in COVID-19. Study background: Specimens from acute and convalescent COVID-19 originated in the United States, Italy and Spain.

The germline V gene encodes CDR1 ENHRY and CDR2 SYGVKD. V gave up 2 bases and J gave up 2 bases, with 9 bases separating them. The CDR3 extends over 14 amino acids. Worth noting for this clone: In the same sample, other DNA sequences code for this CDR3.

As processed by the authors: By means of reference gene primer amplification, nucleated cell counts were estimated. The method was immunoSEQ multiplex PCR; TCRdb's version includes in-frame clones alone and lacks a portion of them. From that table come the V and J calls and clone size; the DNA was used to work out D and trimming. The data show 150,000 to 200,000 clones, with around 85% seen just once and roughly 2.2% held by the top ten. The source is a man aged 65 to 79 with active or convalescent COVID-19. The genes are TRBV10-3 and TRBJ1-2; D may be TRBD1 (5 bases). Input material: peripheral blood. CDR3 region: CAISEGRANYGYTF. In nucleotides, the CDR3 is TGTGCCATCAGTGAGGGCAGGGCCAACTATGGCTACACCTTC.